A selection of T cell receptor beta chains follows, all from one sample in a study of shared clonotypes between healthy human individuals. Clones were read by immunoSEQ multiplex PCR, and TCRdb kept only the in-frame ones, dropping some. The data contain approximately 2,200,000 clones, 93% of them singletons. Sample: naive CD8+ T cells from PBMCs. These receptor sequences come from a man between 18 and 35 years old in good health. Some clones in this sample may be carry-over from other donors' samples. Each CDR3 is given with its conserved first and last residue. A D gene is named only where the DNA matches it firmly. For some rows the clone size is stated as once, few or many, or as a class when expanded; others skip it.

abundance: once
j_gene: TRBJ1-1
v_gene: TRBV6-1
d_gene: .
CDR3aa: CASSPFQGNTEAFF
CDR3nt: TGTGCCAGCAGTCCCTTCCAGGGGAACACTGAAGCTTTCTTT

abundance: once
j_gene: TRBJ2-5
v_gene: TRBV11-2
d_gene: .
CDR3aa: CASSPRIQETQYF
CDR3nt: TGTGCCAGCAGCCCCCGGATCCAAGAGACCCAGTACTTC

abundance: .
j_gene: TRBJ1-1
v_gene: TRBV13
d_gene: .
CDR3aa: CASAISPGNTEAFF
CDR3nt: TGTGCCAGCGCGATTTCCCCGGGAAACACTGAAGCTTTCTTT

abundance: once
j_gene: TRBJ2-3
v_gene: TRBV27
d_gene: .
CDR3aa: CASSSFSGTQYF
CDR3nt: TGTGCCAGCAGTTCGTTTTCGGGTACGCAGTATTTT

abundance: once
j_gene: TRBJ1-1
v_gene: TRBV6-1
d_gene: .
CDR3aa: CASSEVGGSTEAFF
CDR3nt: TGTGCCAGCAGTGAAGTGGGGGGGAGCACTGAAGCTTTCTTT

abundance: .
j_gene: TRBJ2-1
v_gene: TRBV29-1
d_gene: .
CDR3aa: CSVDGAGAGNEQFF
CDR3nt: TGCAGCGTTGATGGGGCAGGGGCGGGCAATGAGCAGTTCTTC

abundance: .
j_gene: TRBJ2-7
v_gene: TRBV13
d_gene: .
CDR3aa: CASSPPAPTGYEQYF
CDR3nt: TGTGCCAGCAGCCCACCCGCGCCGACAGGCTACGAGCAGTACTTC

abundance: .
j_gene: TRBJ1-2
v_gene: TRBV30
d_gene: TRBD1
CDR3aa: CAWSTATGVGYTF
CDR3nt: TGTGCCTGGAGTACCGCGACAGGGGTAGGCTACACCTTC

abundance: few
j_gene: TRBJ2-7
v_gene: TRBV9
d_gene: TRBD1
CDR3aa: CASSPGTGPYEQYF
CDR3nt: TGTGCCAGCAGCCCCGGGACAGGGCCCTACGAGCAGTACTTC

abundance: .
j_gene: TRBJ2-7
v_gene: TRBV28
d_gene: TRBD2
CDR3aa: CASSRDYRSAEQYF
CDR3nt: TGTGCCAGCAGTCGGGACTACAGGTCGGCCGAGCAGTACTTC

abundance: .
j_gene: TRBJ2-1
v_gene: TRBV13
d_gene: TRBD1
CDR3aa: CASSHLGQDPYNEQFF
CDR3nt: TGTGCCAGCAGCCACCTTGGACAGGACCCCTACAATGAGCAGTTCTTC

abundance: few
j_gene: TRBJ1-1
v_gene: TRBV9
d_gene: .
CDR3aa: CASSVGSGRTEAFF
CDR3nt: TGTGCCAGCAGCGTAGGGTCAGGGAGAACTGAAGCTTTCTTT

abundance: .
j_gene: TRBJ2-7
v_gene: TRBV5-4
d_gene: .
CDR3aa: CASSLVPWEQYF
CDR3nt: TGTGCCAGCAGCTTGGTCCCTTGGGAGCAGTACTTC

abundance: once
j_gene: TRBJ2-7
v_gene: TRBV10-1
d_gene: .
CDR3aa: CASSPRVPPYEQYF
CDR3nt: TGCGCCAGCAGTCCCCGGGTGCCACCCTACGAGCAGTACTTC

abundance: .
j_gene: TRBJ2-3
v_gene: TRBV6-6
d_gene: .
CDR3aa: CASRGAYSTDTQYF
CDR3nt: TGTGCCAGCCGGGGGGCTTATAGCACAGATACGCAGTATTTT

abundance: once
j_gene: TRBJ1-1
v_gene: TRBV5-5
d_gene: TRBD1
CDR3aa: CASSSGQGMNTEAFF
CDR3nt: TGTGCCAGCAGCTCCGGACAGGGGATGAACACTGAAGCTTTCTTT

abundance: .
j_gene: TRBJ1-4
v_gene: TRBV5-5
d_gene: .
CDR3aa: CASSLVLATTNEKLFF
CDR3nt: TGTGCCAGCAGCTTGGTGTTGGCCACAACTAATGAAAAACTGTTTTTT

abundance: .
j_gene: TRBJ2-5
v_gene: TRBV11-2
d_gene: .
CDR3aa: CASSPTLGQETQYF
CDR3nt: TGTGCCAGCAGCCCTACGTTAGGTCAAGAGACCCAGTACTTC

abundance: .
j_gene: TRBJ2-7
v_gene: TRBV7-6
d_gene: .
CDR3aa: CASSLSGLGEQYF
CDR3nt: TGTGCCAGCAGCTTAAGCGGGCTTGGGGAGCAGTACTTC

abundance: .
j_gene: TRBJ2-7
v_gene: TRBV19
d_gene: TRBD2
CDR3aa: CASSMKREGHDEQYF
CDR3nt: TGTGCCAGTAGTATGAAGCGGGAGGGCCACGACGAGCAGTACTTC

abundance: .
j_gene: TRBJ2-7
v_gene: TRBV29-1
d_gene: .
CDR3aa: CSVRTGAYEQYF
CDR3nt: TGCAGCGTCCGGACGGGGGCCTACGAGCAGTACTTC

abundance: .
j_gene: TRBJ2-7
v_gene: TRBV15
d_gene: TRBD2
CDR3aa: CATSARREVHEQYF
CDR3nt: TGTGCCACCAGTGCCCGGCGGGAGGTCCACGAGCAGTACTTC

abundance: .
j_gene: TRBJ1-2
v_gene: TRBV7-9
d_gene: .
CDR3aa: CASRPSTADYGYTF
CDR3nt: TGTGCCAGCAGACCCTCTACAGCGGACTATGGCTACACCTTC

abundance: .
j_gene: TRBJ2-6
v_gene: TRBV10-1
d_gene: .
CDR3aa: CASSEGFGSGANVLTF
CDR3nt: TGCGCCAGCAGTGAGGGATTTGGCTCTGGGGCCAACGTCCTGACTTTC

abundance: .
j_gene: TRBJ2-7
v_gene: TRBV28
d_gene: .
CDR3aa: CASSLRAYEQYF
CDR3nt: TGTGCCAGCAGTTTAAGAGCCTACGAGCAGTACTTC

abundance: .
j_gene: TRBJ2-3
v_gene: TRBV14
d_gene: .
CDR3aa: CASRDWADTQYF
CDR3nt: TGTGCCAGCAGAGATTGGGCAGATACGCAGTATTTT

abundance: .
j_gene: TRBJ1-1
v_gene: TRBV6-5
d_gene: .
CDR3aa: CASSYSRGQPNTEAFF
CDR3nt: TGTGCCAGCAGTTACTCTCGAGGTCAGCCGAACACTGAAGCTTTCTTT

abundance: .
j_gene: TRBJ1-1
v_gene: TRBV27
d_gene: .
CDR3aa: CASQPRGLNTEAFF
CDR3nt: TGTGCCTCACAACCGAGGGGCTTGAACACTGAAGCTTTCTTT

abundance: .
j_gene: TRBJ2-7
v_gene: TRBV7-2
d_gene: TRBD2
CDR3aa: CASSLGSSGIYEQYF
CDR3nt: TGTGCCAGCAGCTTAGGGTCTAGCGGGATTTACGAGCAGTACTTC

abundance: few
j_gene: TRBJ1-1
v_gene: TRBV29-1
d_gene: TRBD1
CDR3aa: CSVAGTGSGEAFF
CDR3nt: TGCAGCGTTGCCGGGACAGGGTCAGGTGAAGCTTTCTTT

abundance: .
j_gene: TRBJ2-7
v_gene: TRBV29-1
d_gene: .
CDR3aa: CSVVRASSYEQYF
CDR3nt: TGCAGCGTTGTAAGGGCCAGCTCCTACGAGCAGTACTTC

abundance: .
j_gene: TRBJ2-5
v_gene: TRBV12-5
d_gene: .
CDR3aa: CASGSDHGSSGGTQYF
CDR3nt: TGTGCTAGTGGAAGCGATCACGGGTCATCCGGAGGGACCCAGTACTTC

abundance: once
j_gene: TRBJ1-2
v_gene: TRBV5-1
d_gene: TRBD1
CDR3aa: CASSSGTGSIYGYTF
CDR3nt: TGCGCCAGCAGCTCCGGGACAGGGTCCATCTATGGCTACACCTTC

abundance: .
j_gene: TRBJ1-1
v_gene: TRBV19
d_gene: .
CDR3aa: CASSKPLRQATEAFF
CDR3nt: TGTGCCAGTAGTAAGCCCCTTCGACAGGCCACTGAAGCTTTCTTT

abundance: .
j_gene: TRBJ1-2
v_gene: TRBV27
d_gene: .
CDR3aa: CASSLTIDTPYGYTF
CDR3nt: TGTGCCAGCAGTTTAACCATCGACACCCCCTATGGCTACACCTTC

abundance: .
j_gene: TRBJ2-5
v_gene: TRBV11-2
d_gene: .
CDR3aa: CASSLVGSQETQYF
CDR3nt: TGTGCCAGCAGCTTAGTAGGCAGTCAGGAGACCCAGTACTTC

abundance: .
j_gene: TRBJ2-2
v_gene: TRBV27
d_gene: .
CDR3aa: CASSLYEGSLVGELFF
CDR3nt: TGTGCCAGCAGTTTATATGAGGGGAGTTTAGTCGGGGAGCTGTTTTTT

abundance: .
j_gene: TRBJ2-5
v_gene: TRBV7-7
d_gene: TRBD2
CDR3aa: CASSPAAGGRLDQETQYF
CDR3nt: TGTGCCAGCAGCCCGGCAGCGGGAGGGCGACTTGACCAAGAGACCCAGTACTTC

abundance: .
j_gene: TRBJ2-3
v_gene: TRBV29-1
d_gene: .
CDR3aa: CSVVLPTSTDTQYF
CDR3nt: TGCAGCGTTGTTCTGCCAACCAGCACAGATACGCAGTATTTT

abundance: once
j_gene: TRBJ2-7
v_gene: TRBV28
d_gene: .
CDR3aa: CASSSRDGGSYEQYF
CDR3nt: TGTGCCAGCAGTTCCAGGGACGGTGGCTCCTACGAGCAGTACTTC

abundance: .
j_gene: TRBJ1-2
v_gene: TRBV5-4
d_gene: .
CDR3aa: CASSFPRREDGYTF
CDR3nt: TGTGCCAGCAGCTTTCCCCGCAGGGAGGATGGCTACACCTTC

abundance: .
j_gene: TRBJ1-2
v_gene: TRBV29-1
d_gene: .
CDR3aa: CSVLDPDGPRGYTF
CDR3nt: TGCAGCGTTCTGGACCCGGACGGCCCTAGGGGCTACACCTTC

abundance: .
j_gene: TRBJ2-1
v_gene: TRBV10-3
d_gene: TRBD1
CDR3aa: CAISGGQGAKNEQFF
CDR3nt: TGTGCCATCAGTGGAGGACAGGGGGCAAAAAATGAGCAGTTCTTC

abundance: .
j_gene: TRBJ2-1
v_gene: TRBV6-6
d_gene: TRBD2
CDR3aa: CASSYLISGRRDEQFF
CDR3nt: TGTGCCAGCAGTTACCTTATTAGCGGGAGGAGGGATGAGCAGTTCTTC

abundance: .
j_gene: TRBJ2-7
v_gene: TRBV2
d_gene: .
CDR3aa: CASSGDTNKLGYEQYF
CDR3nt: TGTGCCAGCAGCGGGGACACCAATAAACTAGGTTACGAGCAGTACTTC

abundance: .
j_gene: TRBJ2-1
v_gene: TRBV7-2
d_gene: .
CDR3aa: CASSLYGGDNEQFF
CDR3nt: TGTGCCAGCAGCTTGTATGGCGGGGACAATGAGCAGTTCTTC

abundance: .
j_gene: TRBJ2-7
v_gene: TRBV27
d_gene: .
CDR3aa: CATSGVNKPYEQYF
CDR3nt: TGTGCCACCAGTGGAGTCAACAAACCTTACGAGCAGTACTTC

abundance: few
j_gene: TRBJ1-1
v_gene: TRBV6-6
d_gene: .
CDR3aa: CASSYLPGHRNTEAFF
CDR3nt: TGTGCCAGCAGTTACTTACCGGGACATAGGAACACTGAAGCTTTCTTT